What follows are 2 T cell receptor beta chains derived from one specimen sequenced in a study of shared clonotypes between healthy human individuals. Sequencing used immunoSEQ multiplex PCR; TCRdb keeps in-frame clones, though not all of them. The table records roughly 1,000,000 clones, approximately 80% of them present only once. The source material was memory CD4+ T cells from PBMCs. Subset here: CD45RA-negative fraction. The receptor source for this set is a man younger than 35 in good health. Some clones in this sample may be carry-over from other donors' samples.

This clone was detected many times. This rearrangement joins TRBV10-3 to TRBJ1-5; perhaps TRBD1 as D (6 bases). Germline loops: CDR1 ENHRY, CDR2 SYGVKD. CDR3 length: 13 amino acids. Trimming removed 10 bases from V and 1 base from J, with 11 bases in between. The CDR3 is CASQGKSNQPQHF. CDR3 DNA sequence: TGTGCCAGCCAGGGGAAGAGCAATCAGCCCCAGCATTTT.

A few counts support this clone. The V and J genes are TRBV15 and TRBJ1-4; tentatively, D is TRBD1 (5 bases). Trimming took 6 bases from V and 8 from J, leaving 19 bases between them. The germline V gene has CDR1 LNHNV and CDR2 YYDKDF (reference sequence). CDR3 length: 15 amino acids. The CDR3 region is CATRRGGRAREKLFF. In nucleotides, the CDR3 is TGTGCCACCAGACGAGGCGGCAGGGCCAGGGAAAAACTGTTTTTT.